Sequencing of this T cell receptor beta chain was carried out in a study of cytomegalovirus exposure and HLA in healthy donors. The CDR3 length is 16 residues. Germline CDR1 reads MGHRA; CDR2 reads YSYEKL. V lost 4 bases to trimming and J lost 0 bases, with 13 bases between them. Study-level findings and limits: A link between a missense DCLRE1C variant and TCR beta V- and J-gene trimming emerged from a later analysis. Presence/absence analyses assumed roughly uniform sequencing depth across donors, which may not hold.

With 60 Vbeta and 13 Jbeta primers, the PCR was carried out. The data were produced by immunoSEQ multiplex PCR, yet TCRdb's version contains in-frame clones alone and is incomplete. The sample includes around 150,000 clones, just under 65% seen only once; the top ten take roughly 7%. About this clone itself: Its antigen is unknown.

Input material: PBMCs. The chain employs TRBV4-1 and TRBJ2-1, with D perhaps TRBD1 (5 bases). This TCR came from a woman aged 55-69 years in good health and CMV-seropositive. The DNA for the CDR3 is TGCGCCAGCAGCCCCCACAGGCAAAGCTCCTACAATGAGCAGTTCTTC. This gives the protein CASSPHRQSSYNEQFF.